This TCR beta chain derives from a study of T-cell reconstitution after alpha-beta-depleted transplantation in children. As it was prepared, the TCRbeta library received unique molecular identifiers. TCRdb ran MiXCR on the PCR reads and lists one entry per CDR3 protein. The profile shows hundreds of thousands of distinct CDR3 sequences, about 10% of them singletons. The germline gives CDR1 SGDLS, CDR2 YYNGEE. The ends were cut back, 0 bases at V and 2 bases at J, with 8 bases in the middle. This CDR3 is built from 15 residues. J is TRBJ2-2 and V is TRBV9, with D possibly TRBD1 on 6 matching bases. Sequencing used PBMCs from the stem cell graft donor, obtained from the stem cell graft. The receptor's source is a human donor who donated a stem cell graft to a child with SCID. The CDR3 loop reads CASSVDRANTGELFF. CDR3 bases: TGTGCCAGCAGCGTAGACAGGGCAAACACCGGGGAGCTGTTTTTT.